This T cell receptor (beta chain) was sequenced during a study of blood T cell repertoires in COVID-19. Study in general: The study drew acute and convalescent COVID-19 samples from the United States, Italy and Spain.

Authors' methods: Reference gene primer amplification gave estimated nucleated cell counts. Libraries were prepared by immunoSEQ multiplex PCR; TCRdb keeps only in-frame clonotypes and omits some of them. D and trimming come from the DNA, and the V and J calls and clone size come from that table. The sample carries 250,000 to 350,000 clones, around 80% recorded once. V gave up 7 bases and J gave up 7 bases, with 5 bases separating them. Germline-derived CDR1 and CDR2 are LNHDA and SQIVND (reference sequence). CDR3 length equals 9 residues. Only one count was recorded for this clone. This chain uses TRBV19 with TRBJ2-7; D unclear. This sequence was found in a woman in her forties or fifties with acute or convalescent COVID-19. The specimen was peripheral blood. Here the CDR3 DNA reads TGTGCCAGTACAGGAGAGCAGTACGTC. As protein: CASTGEQYV.